Sequencing of this T cell receptor (beta chain) was carried out in a study of blood T cell repertoires in COVID-19. Study summary: Whether acute or convalescent, the COVID-19 samples came from the United States, Italy and Spain. In each case, the material was cDNA or gDNA derived from T cells, B-cell-depleted T cells, or PBMCs.

Germline-derived CDR1 and CDR2 are MNHEY and SVGEGT. V shed 5 bases and J 5 bases; nucleotides not matched to a gene: 12. The CDR3 extends over 17 amino acids. Original handling: From reference gene primer amplification, estimates of nucleated cell counts were derived. Generated by immunoSEQ multiplex PCR, the TCRdb table keeps only in-frame clones and is missing some. V and J calls plus clone size are reproduced from that table; the DNA served to infer D and trimming. The table includes 70,000 to 95,000 clones, over 70% detected once. The J gene is TRBJ2-5, the V gene TRBV6-2 or TRBV6-3; 12 bases line up with TRBD2. The sequenced sample was peripheral blood. The receptor was derived from a woman aged 40 to 50 with active or convalescent COVID-19. The CDR3 here is CASSGSTSGGFRETQYF. CDR3 sequence (DNA): TGTGCCAGCAGTGGATCGACTAGCGGGGGATTTCGGGAGACCCAGTACTTC.